Listed below are T cell receptor beta chains from one sample, sequenced in a study of vaccination and CD4 T cells after COVID-19. The antigens for these receptors are not known. Via MiXCR, TCRdb re-called the PCR reads, giving one row per CDR3 protein. The table lists about 13,000 distinct CDR3 sequences, 27% of them singletons, with roughly 8% in the top ten. Sequenced material: CD4+ T cells from blood, cultured in vitro. These receptors came from a human donor who had recovered from COVID-19. The CDR3 runs from the conserved cysteine through the conserved F or W. A D gene is named only where the DNA matches it firmly. The size field is filled for only some rows; it gives once, few, many or a size class.

v_gene	j_gene	abundance	d_gene	CDR3nt	CDR3aa
TRBV11-3	TRBJ2-1	.	TRBD1	TGTGCCAGCAGCTTAACAGGACAGGGATCCAGGCAGTTCTTC	CASSLTGQGSRQFF
TRBV20-1	TRBJ1-1	.	TRBD1	TGCAGTGCCCCCGTCCCAGGGGGTACTGAAGCTTTCTTT	CSAPVPGGTEAFF
TRBV7-9	TRBJ2-5	.	TRBD2	TGTGCCACCCAAAGGCCTAGCGGGGGCGGCCAAGAGACCCAGTACTTC	CATQRPSGGGQETQYF
TRBV10-3	TRBJ2-3	.	.	TGTGCCATCAAGGGTAGCACAGATACGCAGTATTTT	CAIKGSTDTQYF
TRBV20-1	TRBJ2-3	few	.	TGCAGTGCTGCGGCTTCGAAGCAGGCAGATACGCAGTATTTT	CSAAASKQADTQYF
TRBV6-5	TRBJ1-1	.	TRBD1	TGTGCCAGCAGTTGGACAGGATACACTGAAGCTTTCTTT	CASSWTGYTEAFF
TRBV3-1	TRBJ1-2	.	.	TGTGCCAGCAGCCAGGGGATAGTCTATGGCTACACCTTC	CASSQGIVYGYTF
TRBV6-1	TRBJ1-6	.	TRBD1	TGTGCCTCTAGGACAGGGGATTCACCCCTCCACTTT	CASRTGDSPLHF
TRBV20-1	TRBJ1-2	.	.	TGCAGTGCCGGGGGGGGGAATGGCTACACCTTC	CSAGGGNGYTF
TRBV4-1	TRBJ2-7	.	TRBD2	TGCGCCAGCAGCCAAGTTATTTCGGCGGGGGGGCTGAACGAGCAGTACTTC	CASSQVISAGGLNEQYF
TRBV24-1	TRBJ2-3	few	.	TGTGCCACCAGTGACTCCCGGTTGAACACAGATACGCAGTATTTT	CATSDSRLNTDTQYF
TRBV28	TRBJ1-2	.	TRBD1	TGTGCCAGCAGTTTACCGGGACAGCTTTCCTATGGCTACACCTTC	CASSLPGQLSYGYTF
TRBV5-4	TRBJ1-2	few	TRBD1	TGTGCCAGCAGCCAGAGGACAGGTTCCTATGGCTACACCTTC	CASSQRTGSYGYTF
TRBV6-5	TRBJ2-7	.	TRBD1	TGTGCCAGCAGTTTCCCGGGACAGGGACTTGGCGAGCAGTACTTC	CASSFPGQGLGEQYF
TRBV7-2	TRBJ1-5	.	TRBD1	TGTGCCAGCAGCTCGGCCACAGGGGAGCCCCAGCATTTT	CASSSATGEPQHF
TRBV6-2/TRBV6-3	TRBJ1-2	.	.	TGTGCCAGCACCGAACACCTATGGAACTATGGCTACACCTTC	CASTEHLWNYGYTF
TRBV30	TRBJ1-5	.	.	TGTGCCTGGAGTGTAGGTGGGGGCGGCCAGCCCCAGCATTTT	CAWSVGGGGQPQHF
TRBV12-3/TRBV12-4	TRBJ1-1	few	.	TGTGCCAGCAGTACCTCGGGGACGAACACTGAAGCTTTCTTT	CASSTSGTNTEAFF
TRBV19	TRBJ2-2	.	.	TGTGCCAGTAGTATATTGACAGTTCGTAGCACCGGGGAGCTGTTTTTT	CASSILTVRSTGELFF
TRBV20-1	TRBJ2-2	.	.	TGCAGTGCTCACCCCGGATCGGGGGACACCGGGGAGCTGTTTTTT	CSAHPGSGDTGELFF
TRBV10-3	TRBJ2-2	.	.	TGTGCCATCAGTGAGTGGGGGCAGAACACCGGGGAGCTGTTTTTT	CAISEWGQNTGELFF
TRBV7-2	TRBJ2-3	.	TRBD2	TGTGCCAGCAGCTTAGGACCACTAGCGGGGGGGTGGGATACGCAGTATTTT	CASSLGPLAGGWDTQYF
TRBV6-1	TRBJ2-1	few	TRBD1	TGTGCCAGCCCCCGGACAGGTGAAAACAATGAGCAGTTCTTC	CASPRTGENNEQFF
TRBV30	TRBJ2-7	.	.	TGTGCCTGGAGTGAACTACTCGAGCAGTACTTC	CAWSELLEQYF
TRBV20-1	TRBJ1-2	few	.	TGCAGTGCTAGTCTCCCGGGTCTAGCTAACTATGGCTACACCTTC	CSASLPGLANYGYTF
TRBV6-2/TRBV6-3	TRBJ2-2	.	.	TGTGCCAGCAGTAAGGCAGGGGAAGTTAACACCGGGGAGCTGTTTTTT	CASSKAGEVNTGELFF
TRBV18	TRBJ1-5	.	.	TGTGCCAGCTCACCTGGGTCTAATCAGCCCCAGCATTTT	CASSPGSNQPQHF
TRBV20-1	TRBJ1-4	few	.	TGCAGTGCTAGTGGGGGGAGTCAAGAAAAACTGTTTTTT	CSASGGSQEKLFF
TRBV6-1	TRBJ1-1	.	.	TGTGCCAGCAGTACAATCGTTGGTGTGAGGGGCCTGAACACTGAAGCTTTCTTT	CASSTIVGVRGLNTEAFF
TRBV10-3	TRBJ1-4	few	.	TGTGCCATCAGTGAAGCAGGGAAGAGTGAAAAACTGTTTTTT	CAISEAGKSEKLFF
TRBV20-1	TRBJ2-1	few	TRBD2	TGCAGTGCTAGGGCTAGCGGGGGGATAAATGAGCAGTTCTTC	CSARASGGINEQFF
TRBV5-5	TRBJ2-7	few	.	TGTGCCAGCAGCTTGGTGGGCAGTGAATCCTACGAGCAGTACTTC	CASSLVGSESYEQYF
TRBV6-1	TRBJ2-2	.	.	TGTGCCAGCAATGTGGGGGGTCGGGGGACCGGGGAGCTGTTTTTT	CASNVGGRGTGELFF
TRBV5-4	TRBJ2-7	.	.	TGTGCCAGCAGCCAGGGGAGCTCCTACGAGCAGTACTTC	CASSQGSSYEQYF
TRBV24-1	TRBJ2-5	.	.	TGTGCCACCAGTGACTCAAGAGAGACCCAGTACTTC	CATSDSRETQYF
TRBV6-1	TRBJ1-1	medium-sized	.	TGTGCCAGCAGGCTGGGGGTCTCGAACACTGAAGCTTTCTTT	CASRLGVSNTEAFF
TRBV7-8	TRBJ1-3	.	.	TGTGCCAGCAGCTCCTACCGTTTCGGGACCAGAAACACCATATATTTT	CASSSYRFGTRNTIYF
TRBV20-1	TRBJ1-1	.	.	TGCAGTGTACGGGGGGGGAACACTGAAGCTTTCTTT	CSVRGGNTEAFF
TRBV10-3	TRBJ2-7	.	.	TGTGCCATCACCGCGGACCGACGTTTGAGAGAGCAGTACTTC	CAITADRRLREQYF
TRBV19	TRBJ1-2	few	.	TGTGCCAGTAGTATTTCGGCAGCTAACTATGGCTACACCTTC	CASSISAANYGYTF
TRBV7-8	TRBJ2-7	.	.	TGTGCCAGCAGCCCCCGAAGGCCGTACGAGCAGTACTTC	CASSPRRPYEQYF